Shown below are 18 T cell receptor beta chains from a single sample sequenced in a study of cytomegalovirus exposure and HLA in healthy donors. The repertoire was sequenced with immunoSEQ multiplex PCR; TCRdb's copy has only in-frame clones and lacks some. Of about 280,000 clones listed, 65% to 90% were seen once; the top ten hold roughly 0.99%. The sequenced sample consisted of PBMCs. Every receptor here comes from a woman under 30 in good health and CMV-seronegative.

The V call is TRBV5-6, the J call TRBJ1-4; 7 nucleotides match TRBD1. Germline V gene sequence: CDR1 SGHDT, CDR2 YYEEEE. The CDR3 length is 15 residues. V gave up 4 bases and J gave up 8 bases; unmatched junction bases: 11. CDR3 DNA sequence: TGTGCCAGCAGCATTACAGGGGTTGGAGGCGAAAAACTGTTTTTT. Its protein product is CASSITGVGGEKLFF. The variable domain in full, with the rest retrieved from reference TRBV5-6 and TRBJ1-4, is DAGVTQSPTHLIKTRGQQVTLRCSPKSGHDTVSWYQQALGQGPQFIFQYYEEEERQRGNFPDRFSGHQFPNYSSELNVNALLLGDSALYLCASSITGVGGEKLFFGSGTQLSVL.

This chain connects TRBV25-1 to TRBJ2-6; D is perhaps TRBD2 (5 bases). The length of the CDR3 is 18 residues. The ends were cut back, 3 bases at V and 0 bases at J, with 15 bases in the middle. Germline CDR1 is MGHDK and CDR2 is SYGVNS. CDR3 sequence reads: CASSEARTGSSGANVLTF. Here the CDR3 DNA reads TGTGCCAGCAGTGAGGCAAGAACGGGGAGCTCTGGGGCCAACGTCCTGACTTTC. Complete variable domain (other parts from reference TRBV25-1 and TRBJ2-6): EADIYQTPRYLVIGTGKKITLECSQTMGHDKMYWYQQDPGMELHLIHYSYGVNSTEKGDLSSESTVSRIRTEHFPLTLESARPSHTSQYLCASSEARTGSSGANVLTFGAGSRLTVL.

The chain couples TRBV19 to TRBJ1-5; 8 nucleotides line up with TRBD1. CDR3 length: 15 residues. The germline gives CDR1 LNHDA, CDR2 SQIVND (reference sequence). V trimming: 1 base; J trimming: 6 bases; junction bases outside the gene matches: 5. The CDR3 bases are TGTGCCAGTAGTATAGCGCAGGGGGCTCGTCAGCCCCAGCATTTT. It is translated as CASSIAQGARQPQHF.

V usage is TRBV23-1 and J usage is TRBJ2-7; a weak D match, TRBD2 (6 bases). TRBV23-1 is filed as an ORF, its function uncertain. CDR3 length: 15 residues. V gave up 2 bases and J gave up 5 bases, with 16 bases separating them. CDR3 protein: CASSQITGEMDEQYF. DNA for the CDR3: TGCGCCAGCAGTCAAATCACGGGAGAGATGGACGAGCAGTACTTC.

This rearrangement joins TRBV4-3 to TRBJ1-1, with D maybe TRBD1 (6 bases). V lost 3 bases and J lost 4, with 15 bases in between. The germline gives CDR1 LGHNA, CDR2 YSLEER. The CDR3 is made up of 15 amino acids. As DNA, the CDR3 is TGCGCCAGCAGCCAGGCCAGGGGAATGGGCACTGAAGCTTTCTTT. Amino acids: CASSQARGMGTEAFF.

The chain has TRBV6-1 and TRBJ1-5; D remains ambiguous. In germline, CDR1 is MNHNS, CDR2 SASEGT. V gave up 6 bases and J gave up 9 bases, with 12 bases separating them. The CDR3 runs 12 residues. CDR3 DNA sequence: TGTGCCAGCAGCCGACTGCTCCCGCCCCAGCATTTT. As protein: CASSRLLPPQHF.

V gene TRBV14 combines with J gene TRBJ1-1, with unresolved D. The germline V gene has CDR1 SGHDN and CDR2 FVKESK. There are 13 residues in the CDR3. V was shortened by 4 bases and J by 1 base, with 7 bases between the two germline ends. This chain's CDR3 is CASSPAKNTEAFF. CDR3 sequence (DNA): TGTGCCAGCAGCCCTGCTAAGAACACTGAAGCTTTCTTT.

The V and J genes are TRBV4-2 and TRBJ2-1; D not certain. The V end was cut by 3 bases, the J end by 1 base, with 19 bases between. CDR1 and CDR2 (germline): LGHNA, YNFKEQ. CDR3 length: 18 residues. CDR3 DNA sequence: TGTGCCAGCAGCCATGCCGCGGATCGTTCGCCTTCCTACAATGAGCAGTTCTTC. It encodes CASSHAADRSPSYNEQFF.

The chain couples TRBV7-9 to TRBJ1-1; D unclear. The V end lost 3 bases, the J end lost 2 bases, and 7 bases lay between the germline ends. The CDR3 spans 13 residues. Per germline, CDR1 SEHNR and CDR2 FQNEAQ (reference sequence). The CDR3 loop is CASSFGINTEAFF. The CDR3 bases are TGTGCCAGCAGCTTCGGGATTAACACTGAAGCTTTCTTT.

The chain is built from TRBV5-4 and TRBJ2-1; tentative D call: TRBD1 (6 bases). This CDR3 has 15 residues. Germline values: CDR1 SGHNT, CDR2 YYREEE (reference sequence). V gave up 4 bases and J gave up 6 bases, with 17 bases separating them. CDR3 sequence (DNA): TGTGCCAGCAGCCAGACAGGTGGGATTCCCAATGAGCAGTTCTTC. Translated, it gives CASSQTGGIPNEQFF.

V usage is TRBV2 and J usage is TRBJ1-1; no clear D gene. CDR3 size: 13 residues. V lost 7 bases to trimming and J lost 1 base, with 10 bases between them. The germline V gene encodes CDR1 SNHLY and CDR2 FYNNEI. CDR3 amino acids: CASKAGGNTEAFF. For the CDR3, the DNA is TGTGCCAGCAAGGCGGGTGGGAACACTGAAGCTTTCTTT.

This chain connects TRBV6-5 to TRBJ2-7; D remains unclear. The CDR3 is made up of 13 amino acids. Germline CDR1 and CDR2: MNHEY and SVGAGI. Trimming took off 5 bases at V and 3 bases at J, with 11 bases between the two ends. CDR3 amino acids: CASSQQYYYEQYF. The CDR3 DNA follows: TGTGCCAGCAGTCAACAGTATTACTACGAGCAGTACTTC.

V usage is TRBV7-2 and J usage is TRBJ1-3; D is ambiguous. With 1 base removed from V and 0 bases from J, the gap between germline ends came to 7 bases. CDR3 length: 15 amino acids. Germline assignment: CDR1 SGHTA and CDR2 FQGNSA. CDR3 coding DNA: TGTGCCAGCAGCTTAGGTCAGGACTCTGGAAACACCATATATTTT. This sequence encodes CASSLGQDSGNTIYF.

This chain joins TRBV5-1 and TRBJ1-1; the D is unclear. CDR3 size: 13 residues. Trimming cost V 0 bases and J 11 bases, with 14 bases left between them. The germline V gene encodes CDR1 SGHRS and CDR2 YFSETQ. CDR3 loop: CASSLERSLEAFF. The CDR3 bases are TGCGCCAGCAGCTTGGAGCGCAGCCTCGAGGCTTTCTTT.

The CDR3 nucleotides are TGCAGTGTTTATGCGAGCAACGAGCAGTACTTC. This gives the protein CSVYASNEQYF. This chain uses TRBV20-1 with TRBJ2-7; D is undetermined. Germline CDR1 is DFQATT and CDR2 is SNEGSKA (reference sequence). Trimming pared 7 bases from V and 5 bases from J, leaving 12 bases between. The CDR3 runs 11 residues.

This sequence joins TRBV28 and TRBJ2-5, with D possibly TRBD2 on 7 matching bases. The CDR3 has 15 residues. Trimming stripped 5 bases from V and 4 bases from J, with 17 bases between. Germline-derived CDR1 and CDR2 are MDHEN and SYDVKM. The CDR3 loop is CASSALGGGLETQYF. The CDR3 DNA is TGTGCCAGCAGTGCTCTAGGGGGGGGCCTAGAGACCCAGTACTTC.

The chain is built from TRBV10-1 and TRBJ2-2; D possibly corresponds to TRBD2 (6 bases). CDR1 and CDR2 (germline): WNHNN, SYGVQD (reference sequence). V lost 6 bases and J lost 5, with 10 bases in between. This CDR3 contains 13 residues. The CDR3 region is CASRPGGTGELFF. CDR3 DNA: TGCGCCAGCAGACCCGGGGGAACCGGGGAGCTGTTTTTT.

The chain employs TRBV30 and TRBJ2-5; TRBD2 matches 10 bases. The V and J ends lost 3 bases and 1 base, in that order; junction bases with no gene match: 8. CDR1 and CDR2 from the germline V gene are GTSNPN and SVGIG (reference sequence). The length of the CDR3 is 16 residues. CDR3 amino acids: CAWRKGPSGGQETQYF. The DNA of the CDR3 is TGTGCCTGGAGAAAAGGGCCTAGCGGGGGCCAAGAGACCCAGTACTTC.